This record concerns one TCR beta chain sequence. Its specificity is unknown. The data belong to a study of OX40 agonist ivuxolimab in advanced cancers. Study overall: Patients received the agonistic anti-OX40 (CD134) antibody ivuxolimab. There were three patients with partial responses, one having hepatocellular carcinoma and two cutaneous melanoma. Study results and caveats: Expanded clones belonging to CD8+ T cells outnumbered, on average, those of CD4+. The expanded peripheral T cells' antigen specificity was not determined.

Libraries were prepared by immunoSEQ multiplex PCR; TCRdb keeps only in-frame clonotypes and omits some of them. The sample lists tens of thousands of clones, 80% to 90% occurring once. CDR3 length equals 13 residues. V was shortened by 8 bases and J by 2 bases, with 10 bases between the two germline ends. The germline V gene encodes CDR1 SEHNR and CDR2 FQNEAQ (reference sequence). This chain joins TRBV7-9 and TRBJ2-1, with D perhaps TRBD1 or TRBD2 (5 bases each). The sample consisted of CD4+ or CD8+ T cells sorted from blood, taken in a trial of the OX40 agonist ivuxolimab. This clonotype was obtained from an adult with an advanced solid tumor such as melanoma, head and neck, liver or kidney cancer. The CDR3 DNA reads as TGTGCCAGCCCGGGGCCTCCCTACAATGAGCAGTTCTTC. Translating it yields CASPGPPYNEQFF. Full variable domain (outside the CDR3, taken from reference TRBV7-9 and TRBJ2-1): DTGVSQNPRHKITKRGQNVTFRCDPISEHNRLYWYRQTLGQGPEFLTYFQNEAQLEKSRLLSDRFSAERPKGSFSTLEIQRTEQGDSAMYLCASPGPPYNEQFFGPGTRLTVL.